The present TCR beta chain was sequenced within a study of cytomegalovirus exposure and HLA in healthy donors. About the research overall: Clustering assigned about 79% of the roughly 420 genotyped donors to the Caucasian-associated ancestry cluster.

V was clipped by 0 bases and J by 9 bases; unmatched bases: 10. The CDR3 covers 15 residues. Germline V gene data show CDR1 as MNHEY and CDR2 as SMNVEV (reference sequence). A multiplex PCR was run with 60 Vbeta primers and 13 Jbeta primers. The data were produced by immunoSEQ multiplex PCR, yet TCRdb's version contains in-frame clones alone and is incomplete. This specimen shows some 76,000 clones; the ten leading clones hold roughly 2.6%. The study's findings and limits: Sequencing had likely introduced a cluster of highly shared sequence variants as an artifact. Follow-up analysis later connected one missense variant in DCLRE1C with trimming of TCR beta V- and J-genes.

Of note for this clone: The antigen remains undetermined.

This sequence originates from a female donor in good health and CMV-seropositive. What was sequenced was PBMCs. The V and J genes are TRBV27 and TRBJ2-7; 8 positions agree with TRBD1. This CDR3 is CASSLSSGQGGGQYF. The CDR3 DNA is TGTGCCAGCAGTTTATCCTCAGGACAGGGTGGCGGGCAGTACTTC.